This TCR beta chain came from a study of blood T cell repertoires in COVID-19. This clone was observed a single time. Assay used: immunoSEQ multiplex PCR; TCRdb lists only in-frame clones, some missing. The sample has approximately 46,000 clones; roughly 84% are singletons. The germline V gene encodes CDR1 DFQATT and CDR2 SNEGSKA (reference sequence). This CDR3 has 10 residues. Trimming pared 3 bases from V and 13 bases from J, leaving 12 bases between. The rearrangement links TRBV20-1 to TRBJ1-1; tentatively, D is TRBD1 (6 bases). The TCR was taken from a human donor in a cohort sampled during active COVID-19. Sequenced: peripheral blood. The CDR3 nucleotides are TGCAGTGCTAGCAAGAGGGACAATTTCTTT. This gives the protein CSASKRDNFF.